The 8 T cell receptor beta chains given below trace back to one sample, sequenced in a study of TIL therapy for anti-PD-1-resistant metastatic lung cancer. Sequencing used immunoSEQ v3. The data were produced by immunoSEQ multiplex PCR, yet TCRdb's version contains in-frame clones alone and is incomplete. The sample consists of approximately 60,000 clones, about 81% of them appearing once. The sample's time point: pre-treatment sample, taken before nivolumab and TIL therapy. The sample here was blood, taken at baseline. The receptors here all came from a person aged 25-85 years with non-small cell lung cancer.

The chain has TRBV6-4 and TRBJ2-1; possibly TRBD1 for D (5 bases). The CDR3 is 13 residues long. Germline-derived CDR1 and CDR2 are MRHNA and SNTAGT. V was shortened by 4 bases and J by 9 bases, with 13 bases between the two germline ends. For the CDR3, the DNA is TGTGCCAGCAGTGCCATGCAGGGAACTGAGCAGTTCTTC. Translation gives CASSAMQGTEQFF.

The chain employs TRBV5-1 and TRBJ2-7; D gene uncertain. The CDR3 runs to 14 residues. The germline V and J ends were trimmed by 0 bases and 2 bases, with 9 bases remaining between them. The germline V gene has CDR1 SGHRS and CDR2 YFSETQ. The CDR3 spells CASSLAAGAYEQYF. CDR3 nucleotide sequence: TGCGCCAGCAGCTTGGCCGCCGGAGCCTACGAGCAGTACTTC.

The chain couples TRBV18 to TRBJ1-4; weak D call: TRBD1 (5 bases). The CDR3 loop spans 14 amino acids. Trimming took 2 bases from V and 8 from J, leaving 12 bases between them. CDR1 is KGHSH, CDR2 LQKENI, per germline. CDR3 DNA sequence: TGTGCCAGCTCACCAGCGGGGCTAGCCGAAAAACTGTTTTTT. Translation: CASSPAGLAEKLFF.

V usage is TRBV7-2 and J usage is TRBJ2-7, with 9 bases lining up with TRBD2. Germline V lookup: CDR1 SGHTA, CDR2 FQGNSA. The CDR3 contains 18 residues. With 0 bases clipped from V and 3 bases from J, the junction kept 12 bases outside the gene matches. This CDR3 reads CASSLASLASGKSYEQYF. CDR3 coding DNA: TGTGCCAGCAGCTTAGCGTCGTTGGCTAGCGGGAAGAGCTACGAGCAGTACTTC.

J is TRBJ1-2 and V is TRBV3-1 (or the pseudogene TRBV3-2); TRBD1 agrees at 8 bases. The CDR3 totals 14 residues. Germline CDR1 LGHDT, CDR2 YNNKEL (reference sequence). The V and J ends lost 4 bases and 8 bases, in that order; junction bases with no gene match: 9. The CDR3 nucleotides are TGTGCCAGCAGCCCCGGGACAGGCCCCTCGGGCTACACCTTC. Translating gives CASSPGTGPSGYTF.

The chain uses TRBV3-1 (or the pseudogene TRBV3-2) and TRBJ2-6, with D perhaps TRBD2 (5 bases). V was shortened by 1 base and J by 4 bases, with 8 bases between the two germline ends. Germline values: CDR1 LGHDT, CDR2 YNNKEL (reference sequence). This CDR3 is 15 amino acids long. CDR3 in amino acids: CASSQGGLGANVLTF. The CDR3 DNA follows: TGTGCCAGCAGCCAAGGAGGGCTCGGGGCCAACGTCCTGACTTTC.

The rearrangement uses TRBV28 and TRBJ1-1; tentatively, D is TRBD1 (5 bases). The V gene's germline CDR1 is MDHEN and CDR2 SYDVKM. This CDR3 contains 15 residues. Deletions cut 4 bases from V and 0 bases from J, with 12 bases between. Here the CDR3 reads CASSSSRGMNTEAFF. In DNA form, the CDR3 reads TGTGCCAGCAGTTCCTCGCGGGGGATGAACACTGAAGCTTTCTTT.

The chain has TRBV5-5 and TRBJ2-7, with D uncertain. Looked up from germline, CDR1 is SGHKS and CDR2 is YYEKEE (reference sequence). The V end was cut by 1 base, the J end by 3 bases, with 5 bases between. The CDR3 contains 12 residues. The DNA for the CDR3 is TGTGCCAGCAGCTTGTTAGACTACGAGCAGTACTTC. Protein product: CASSLLDYEQYF.